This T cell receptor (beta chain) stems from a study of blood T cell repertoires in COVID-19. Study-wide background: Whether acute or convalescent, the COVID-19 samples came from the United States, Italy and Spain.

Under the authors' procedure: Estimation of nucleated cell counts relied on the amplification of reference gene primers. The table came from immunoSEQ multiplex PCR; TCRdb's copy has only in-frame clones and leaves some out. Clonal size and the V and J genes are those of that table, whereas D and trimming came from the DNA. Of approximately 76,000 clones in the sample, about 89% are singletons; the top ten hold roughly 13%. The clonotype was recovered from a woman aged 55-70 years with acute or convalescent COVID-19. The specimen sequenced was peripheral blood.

CDR3 coding DNA: TGCAGCGCCGCGACAGGGGGCGGAACCTATGGCTACACCTTC. It encodes CSAATGGGTYGYTF. J is TRBJ1-2 and V is TRBV29-1; TRBD1 aligns across 10 bases. Germline trimming cut 7 bases from V and 4 bases from J; bases unmatched to any gene: 9. The CDR3 loop spans 14 amino acids. Germline V gene data show CDR1 as SQVTM and CDR2 as ANQGSEA.